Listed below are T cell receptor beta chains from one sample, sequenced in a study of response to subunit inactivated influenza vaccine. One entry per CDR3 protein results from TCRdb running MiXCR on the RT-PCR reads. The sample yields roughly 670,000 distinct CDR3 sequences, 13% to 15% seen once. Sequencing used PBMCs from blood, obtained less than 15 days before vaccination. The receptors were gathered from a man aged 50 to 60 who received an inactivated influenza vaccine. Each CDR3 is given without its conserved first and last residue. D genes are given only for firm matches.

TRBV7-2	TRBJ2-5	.	ASSLVGWRETQY
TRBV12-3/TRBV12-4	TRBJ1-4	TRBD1	ASSPYPQGAGEKLF
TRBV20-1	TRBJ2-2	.	SARGRNTGELF
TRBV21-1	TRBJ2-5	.	ASSNVETPSETQY
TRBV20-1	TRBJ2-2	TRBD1	SARDFRGRNPNTGELF
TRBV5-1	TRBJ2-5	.	ASSLEGVGTQY
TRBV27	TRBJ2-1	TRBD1	ASGPGTGLNEQF
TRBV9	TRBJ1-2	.	ASSVDDAYGYT
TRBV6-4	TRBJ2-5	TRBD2	ASSDPERSAGGRATQY
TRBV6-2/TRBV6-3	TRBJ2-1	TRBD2	ASTERWPGSGGSPTYNEQF
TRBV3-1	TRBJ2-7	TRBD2	ASSLLTASGVSYEQY
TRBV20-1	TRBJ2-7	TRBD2	SAITSGSGEQY
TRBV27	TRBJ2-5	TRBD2	ASRGAAGPTQETQY
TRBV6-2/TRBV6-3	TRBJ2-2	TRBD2	ASRLAGETTGELF
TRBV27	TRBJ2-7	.	ASSLSPAIAYEQY
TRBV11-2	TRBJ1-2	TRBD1	ASSSPTGLDYGYT
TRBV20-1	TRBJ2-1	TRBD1	SAEGQGALYEQF
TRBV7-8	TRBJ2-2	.	ASSSPIFAGQISWTGELF
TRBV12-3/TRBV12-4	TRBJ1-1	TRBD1	ASQGAWGGTEAF
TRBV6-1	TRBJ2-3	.	ASSTFGGPDTQY
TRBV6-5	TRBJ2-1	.	ASSYSGVCYNEQF
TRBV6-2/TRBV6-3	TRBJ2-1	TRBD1	ASSYSTGGEQF
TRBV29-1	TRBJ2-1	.	SVGPTSHNEQF
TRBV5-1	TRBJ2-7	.	ASSLGGNLNEQY
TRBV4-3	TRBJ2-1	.	ASSRELNNEQF
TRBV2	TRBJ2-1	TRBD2	ASRGLAAANEQF
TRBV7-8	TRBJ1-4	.	ASSLVSVRGNEKLF
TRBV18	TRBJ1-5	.	ASSPNQGSGNQPQH
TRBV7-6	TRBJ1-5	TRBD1	ASSSGTGRQPQH
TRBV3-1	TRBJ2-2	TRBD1	ARCPDRGKPLAGELF
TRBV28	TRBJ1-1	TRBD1	ASSLMAGGNTEAF
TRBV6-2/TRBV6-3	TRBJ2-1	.	ASSYSGTVYNEQF
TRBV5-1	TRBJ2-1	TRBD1	ASSGRDRGPTYNEQF
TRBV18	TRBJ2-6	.	ASFSLLGANVLT
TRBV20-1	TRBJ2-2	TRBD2	SAASGRNTGELF
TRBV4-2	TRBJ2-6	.	ASSQGTAITSGANVLT
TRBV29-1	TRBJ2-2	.	SVTGTVRNTGELF
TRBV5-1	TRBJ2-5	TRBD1	ASSPGQGFETQY
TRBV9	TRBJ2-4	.	ASSVGGEINIQY
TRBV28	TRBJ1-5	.	ASRQGVQSAQH